Each of the 22 T cell receptor beta chains below was sequenced from the same sample in a study of T cell repertoires in cytomegalovirus infection. Using its own MiXCR run on the reads, TCRdb lists one record per CDR3 protein. The sample records about 250,000 distinct CDR3 sequences, 6% to 8% being singletons. Sequencing was carried out using PBMCs. Receptors were obtained from a human donor in good health (CMV status not recorded). Some clones in this sample may be carry-over from other donors' samples.

V gene TRBV30 combines with J gene TRBJ1-1, with 7 bases aligning to TRBD1. V was clipped by 4 bases and J by 1 base; unmatched bases: 3. The CDR3 runs 13 residues. The germline V gene encodes CDR1 GTSNPN and CDR2 SVGIG (reference sequence). The CDR3 here is CAWTGQTNTEAFF. The CDR3 nucleotides read TGTGCCTGGACGGGACAGACGAACACTGAAGCTTTCTTT.

This clonotype showed up many times. DNA for the CDR3: TGTGCCAGCAGCCCTTGGCAGGACCGCAATCAGCCCCAGCATTTT. Protein sequence: CASSPWQDRNQPQHF. This chain uses TRBV7-2 with TRBJ1-5; no definite D call. The length of the CDR3 is 15 residues. In germline, CDR1 is SGHTA, CDR2 FQGNSA. The V and J ends lost 5 bases and 2 bases respectively, with 13 bases between them.

This clonotype came up many times. This rearrangement joins TRBV7-2 to TRBJ2-2; 10 positions agree with TRBD2. The CDR3 has 17 amino acids. Germline lookup yields CDR1 SGHTA and CDR2 FQGNSA. V shed 2 bases and J 3 bases; nucleotides not matched to a gene: 6. The CDR3 DNA reads as TGTGCCAGCAGCTTAAGTTGGACTAGCGGTGACACCGGGGAGCTGTTTTTT. Translation gives CASSLSWTSGDTGELFF.

This clonotype has at least ten counts. The rearrangement joins TRBV7-3 to TRBJ2-1; 8 bases align to TRBD2. The V and J ends lost 4 bases and 6 bases, in that order; junction bases with no gene match: 11. CDR3 size: 16 residues. CDR1 and CDR2 (germline): SGHTA, FQGTGA. This chain's CDR3 is CASSSQGGGRFNEQFF. As DNA, the CDR3 is TGTGCCAGCAGCTCCCAGGGCGGGGGGCGGTTCAATGAGCAGTTCTTC.

This chain connects TRBV23-1 to TRBJ2-3; TRBD1 matches at 8 bases. TRBV23-1 is annotated as an ORF whose role is uncertain. The V segment lost 3 bases and the J segment 2 bases; nucleotides outside the gene matches: 10. The CDR3 extends over 17 amino acids. Here the CDR3 DNA reads TGCGCCAGCAGTCATACCGACCCGGGACAGGACACAGATACGCAGTATTTT. This codes for CASSHTDPGQDTDTQYF.

There are many counts of this clonotype. The chain joins TRBV10-3 to TRBJ2-6; D assignment may be TRBD1 or TRBD2 (5 bases each). CDR3 size: 14 residues. The V gene's germline CDR1 is ENHRY and CDR2 SYGVKD. Trimming cost V 9 bases and J 0 bases, with 9 bases left between them. This CDR3 reads CAMGDYSGANVLTF. The CDR3 region has the DNA TGTGCCATGGGGGATTACTCTGGGGCCAACGTCCTGACTTTC.

In its sample, this clonotype was seen many times. V usage is TRBV7-2 and J usage is TRBJ1-2; no clear D. Trimming took off 1 base at V and 5 bases at J, with 17 bases between the two ends. From germline, CDR1 is SGHTA and CDR2 FQGNSA. CDR3 length: 16 amino acids. The CDR3 DNA reads as TGTGCCAGCAGCTTAGGGGGTTCTCATAATCCATATGGCTACACCTTC. It specifies CASSLGGSHNPYGYTF.

This clonotype was recorded many times. The V gene is TRBV11-2, the J gene TRBJ1-1; possible D gene TRBD1, 6 bases. The germline V gene encodes CDR1 SGHAT and CDR2 FQNNGV. This CDR3 spans 15 amino acids. Trimming removed 5 bases at V and 4 bases at J, with 17 bases between. The CDR3 bases are TGTGCCAGCAGCCCCCGGACAGCCGGCGGCACTGAAGCTTTCTTT. Amino acids: CASSPRTAGGTEAFF.

This clonotype has ten or more counts. The chain couples TRBV29-1 to TRBJ1-2; possible D gene TRBD1, 5 bases. CDR1 and CDR2 (germline): SQVTM, ANQGSEA. The CDR3 totals 14 residues. V was trimmed by 3 bases and J by 6 bases, leaving 17 bases between them. The DNA of the CDR3 is TGCAGCGTTGATATGGGGGTGCAGGGCGATGGCTACACCTTC. Amino acid sequence: CSVDMGVQGDGYTF. The complete variable domain, with remaining parts taken from reference TRBV29-1 and TRBJ1-2, reads SAVISQKPSRDICQRGTSLTIQCQVDSQVTMMFWYRQQPGQSLTLIATANQGSEATYESGFVIDKFPISRPNLTFSTLTVSNMSPEDSSIYLCSVDMGVQGDGYTFGSGTRLTVV.

This clonotype has ten or more counts. J is TRBJ2-7 and V is TRBV5-4; TRBD1 is a possible D gene (5 bases). The CDR3 contains 15 residues. The V end lost 0 bases, the J end lost 9 bases, and 19 bases lay between the germline ends. Per germline, CDR1 SGHNT and CDR2 YYREEE (reference sequence). This chain's CDR3 is CASSLEVGRANGQYF. Written as DNA, the CDR3 is TGTGCCAGCAGCTTGGAAGTCGGCAGGGCGAACGGGCAGTACTTC.

This clonotype was recorded many times. This rearrangement joins TRBV11-1 to TRBJ1-3, with D possibly matching TRBD1 (5 bases). Trimming pared 5 bases from V and 3 bases from J, leaving 11 bases between. Germline V gives CDR1 SGHAT, CDR2 FQDESV (reference sequence). The CDR3 is 14 amino acids. The CDR3, as DNA: TGTGCCAGCAGCGTCGGGACGCTTGGAAACACCATATATTTT. Its translation is CASSVGTLGNTIYF.

This clonotype was recorded many times. The chain combines TRBV7-2 with TRBJ2-7, with a weak D call TRBD1 (5 bases). The CDR3 runs to 14 residues. Per germline, CDR1 SGHTA and CDR2 FQGNSA. V lost 6 bases to trimming and J lost 2 bases, with 14 bases between them. The CDR3 bases are TGTGCCAGCAGGATCCCATACAGGCCCTACGAGCAGTACTTC. Protein: CASRIPYRPYEQYF.

This clonotype has at least ten counts. The chain recombines TRBV7-2 with TRBJ2-7, with unresolved D. With 5 bases removed from V and 1 base from J, the gap between germline ends came to 21 bases. This CDR3 region has 17 residues. Germline values: CDR1 SGHTA, CDR2 FQGNSA. The CDR3 sequence: CASSPQSTGISSYEQYF. The DNA for the CDR3 is TGTGCCAGCAGCCCACAGAGCACCGGCATATCATCCTACGAGCAGTACTTC.

This clonotype was detected ten times or more. The chain recombines TRBV5-5 with TRBJ1-2; no clear D. Germline CDR1 is SGHKS and CDR2 is YYEKEE (reference sequence). V gave up 3 bases and J gave up 8 bases, with 11 bases separating them. The CDR3 is made up of 12 amino acids. CDR3: CASSSRHGGYTF. The CDR3 coding sequence is TGTGCCAGCAGCTCGAGACATGGAGGCTACACCTTC.

This clonotype was seen at least ten times. The rearrangement joins TRBV18 to TRBJ2-7; D is unresolved. The CDR3 extends over 12 amino acids. Germline CDR1 and CDR2: KGHSH and LQKENI. Trimming left V 6 bases short and J 4 bases short, with 10 bases between. DNA for the CDR3: TGTGCCAGCTCCCCCAGACAATACGAGCAGTACTTC. It encodes CASSPRQYEQYF.

This clonotype has ten or more counts. CDR3 DNA: TGTGCCAGCAGCCCGGCGGACGAAGAGACCCAGTACTTC. Residues: CASSPADEETQYF. The V and J genes are TRBV7-3 and TRBJ2-5, with D unresolved. Looked up from germline, CDR1 is SGHTA and CDR2 is FQGTGA. The V gene lost 5 bases and the J gene lost 3 bases, with 10 bases spanning the gap. The CDR3 has 13 residues.

In its sample, this clonotype was seen a few times. The chain employs TRBV28 and TRBJ1-1; tentative D call: TRBD1 (5 bases). This CDR3 spans 15 amino acids. V lost 2 bases to trimming and J lost 3 bases, with 13 bases between them. Germline V gene data show CDR1 as MDHEN and CDR2 as SYDVKM. For the CDR3, the DNA is TGTGCCAGCAGTTTAAGAGCAGGGAGAGACACTGAAGCTTTCTTT. This gives the protein CASSLRAGRDTEAFF. The whole variable domain, filled in from reference TRBV28 and TRBJ1-1, reads DVKVTQSSRYLVKRTGEKVFLECVQDMDHENMFWYRQDPGLGLRLIYFSYDVKMKEKGDIPEGYSVSREKKERFSLILESASTNQTSMYLCASSLRAGRDTEAFFGQGTRLTVV.

The gene calls are TRBV5-5 and TRBJ2-2; D is undetermined. The CDR3 covers 12 residues. From germline, CDR1 is SGHKS and CDR2 YYEKEE (reference sequence). The V end lost 4 bases, the J end lost 7 bases, and 8 bases lay between the germline ends. The CDR3 nucleotides read TGTGCCAGCAGCCCGGATTTCGGGGAGCTGTTTTTT. Its protein is CASSPDFGELFF.

This clonotype was seen at least ten times. The gene calls are TRBV20-1 and TRBJ1-1; perhaps TRBD1 as D (5 bases). Germline V CDR1 and CDR2: DFQATT, SNEGSKA (reference sequence). This CDR3 has 16 residues. V was shortened by 0 bases and J by 1 base, with 15 bases between the two germline ends. CDR3: CSARDIPGPWNTEAFF. The CDR3 DNA follows: TGCAGTGCTAGAGATATACCGGGACCATGGAACACTGAAGCTTTCTTT.

The chain uses TRBV6-2 or TRBV6-3 and TRBJ1-1; D is undetermined. Germline assignment: CDR1 MNHEY and CDR2 SVGEGT. Trimming shortened V by 6 bases and J by 5 bases, and 16 bases separated the two germline ends. This CDR3 comprises 14 residues. The CDR3 protein is CASSLTHSKTEAFF. The CDR3 DNA reads TGTGCCAGCAGCCTGACTCACTCGAAGACTGAAGCTTTCTTT.

In this sample, this clonotype turned up many times. The chain has TRBV7-2 and TRBJ1-5; possible D gene TRBD1, 5 bases. Germline V gives CDR1 SGHTA, CDR2 FQGNSA. V lost 5 bases to trimming and J lost 4 bases, with 15 bases between them. CDR3 length equals 15 residues. DNA of the CDR3: TGTGCCAGCAGCGAGGGGCCAGGGTTTAATCAGCCCCAGCATTTT. Amino acid sequence: CASSEGPGFNQPQHF.

Concerning this clonotype itself: One end of the junction varies from germline; a read error may be responsible. The V call is TRBV7-2, the J call TRBJ1-1; tentative D call: TRBD1 (6 bases). Per the germline V gene, CDR1 is SGHTA and CDR2 is FQGNSA. The CDR3 runs to 16 residues. CDR3 sequence: CAISPWQGTQNTEAFF. DNA for the CDR3: TGTGCCATCAGCCCGTGGCAGGGGACACAGAACACTGAGGCTTTCTTT. Together with reference TRBV7-2 and TRBJ1-1, the CDR3 gives the full variable domain: GAGVSQSPSNKVTEKGKDVELRCDPISGHTALYWYRQSLGQGLEFLIYFQGNSAPDKSGLPSDRFSAERTGGSVSTLTIQRTQQEDSAVYLCAISPWQGTQNTEAFFGQGTRLTVV.